The text below deals with one T cell receptor beta chain. The sample belongs to a study of blood T cell repertoires in COVID-19. Only in-frame clones appear in the TCRdb table, and some are missing; sequencing was by immunoSEQ multiplex PCR. The sample lists fewer than 120,000 clones, under 75% seen once, with around 8% in the top ten. Germline CDR1 and CDR2: SGHTA and FQGNSA. The V and J ends lost 4 bases and 4 bases, in that order; junction bases with no gene match: 8. This CDR3 spans 16 amino acids. The sequence came from an older woman with acute or convalescent COVID-19. The sequencing sample was made of peripheral blood. This chain links TRBV7-2 with TRBJ2-3, with 10 bases that match TRBD1. The chain's CDR3 is CASSWRTGGGSDTQYF. DNA of the CDR3: TGTGCCAGCAGCTGGCGGACAGGGGGGGGTTCAGATACGCAGTATTTT.